This entry lists 4 T cell receptor beta chains sequenced from one sample in a study of shared clonotypes between healthy human individuals (dated by TCRdb to 2020 to 2022). Library preparation employed the immunoSEQ multiplex PCR assay. Entries here come from immuneACCESS through TCRdb and include only in-frame sequences with V and J called. Some clones fail to appear in such tables; in the studies checked, an unresolved V gene covers under half of the shortfall, and the cause of the remainder is unknown. The sample contains about 1,500,000 clones, roughly 95% of them found a single time. The ten largest clones add up to roughly 1.2% of the sample. Sequencing was carried out using naive CD4+ T cells sorted from blood. The cell subset or site label, read with the paper, signifies: CD45RA+ positively selected. All receptors derive from a man younger than 45 in good health.

The gene calls are TRBV9 and TRBJ2-3; 11 nucleotides agree with TRBD2. The J segment lost 4 bases and the V segment lost 3 bases, leaving 4 bases of the junction unmatched. Germline CDR1 is SGDLS and CDR2 is YYNGEE. The CDR3 is 15 residues long. The DNA of the CDR3 is TGTGCCAGCAGCGCGACTAGCGGGATTCCAGATACGCAGTATTTT. Its protein product is CASSATSGIPDTQYF.

This sequence joins TRBV7-8 and TRBJ2-2; D perhaps matches TRBD2 (6 bases). V lost 4 bases and J 8 bases, leaving 17 bases between the germline ends. CDR1 is SGHVS and CDR2 is FQNEAQ in the germline V gene. The CDR3 consists of 15 residues. CDR3 residues: CASSSSGLRGGELFF. CDR3 sequence (DNA): TGTGCCAGCAGCTCTTCCGGGCTCCGGGGGGGGGAGCTGTTTTTT. The full variable domain, with the rest looked up from reference TRBV7-8 and TRBJ2-2, is GAGVSQSPRYKVAKRGQDVALRCDPISGHVSLFWYQQALGQGPEFLTYFQNEAQLDKSGLPSDRFFAERPEGSVSTLKIQRTQQEDSAVYLCASSSSGLRGGELFFGEGSRLTVL.

The chain recombines TRBV18 with TRBJ1-1; a weak D match, TRBD1 (5 bases). The V gene's germline CDR1 is KGHSH and CDR2 LQKENI. The CDR3 covers 14 residues. V gave up 6 bases and J gave up 5 bases, with 16 bases separating them. The CDR3 region is CASSPKQGPTEAFF. The CDR3 region has the DNA TGTGCCAGCTCCCCCAAGCAGGGACCAACTGAAGCTTTCTTT. Full variable domain (rest looked up from reference TRBV18 and TRBJ1-1): NAGVMQNPRHLVRRRGQEARLRCSPMKGHSHVYWYRQLPEEGLKFMVYLQKENIIDESGMPKERFSAEFPKEGPSILRIQQVVRGDSAAYFCASSPKQGPTEAFFGQGTRLTVV.

The chain combines TRBV7-2 with TRBJ1-3; D remains unclear. The V gene's germline CDR1 is SGHTA and CDR2 FQGNSA. The CDR3 runs 12 residues. The V gene lost 5 bases and the J gene lost 4 bases, with 6 bases spanning the gap. Here the CDR3 DNA reads TGTGCCAGCAGCAAAAGCGGAAACACCATATATTTT. Its protein is CASSKSGNTIYF.